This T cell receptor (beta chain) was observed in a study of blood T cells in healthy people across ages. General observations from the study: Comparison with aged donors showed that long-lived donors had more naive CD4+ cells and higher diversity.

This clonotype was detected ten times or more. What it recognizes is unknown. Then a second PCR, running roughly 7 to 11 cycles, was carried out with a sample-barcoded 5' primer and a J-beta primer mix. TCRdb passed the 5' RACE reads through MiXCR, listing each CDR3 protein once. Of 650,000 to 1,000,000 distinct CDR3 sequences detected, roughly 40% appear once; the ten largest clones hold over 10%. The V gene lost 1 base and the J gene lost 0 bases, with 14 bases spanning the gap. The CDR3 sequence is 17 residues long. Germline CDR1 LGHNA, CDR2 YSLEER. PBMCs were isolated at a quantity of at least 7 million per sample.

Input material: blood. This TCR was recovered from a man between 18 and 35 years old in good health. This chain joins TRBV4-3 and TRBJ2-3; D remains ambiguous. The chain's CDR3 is CASSQGFYAVSTDTQYF. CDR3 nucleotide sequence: TGCGCCAGCAGCCAAGGGTTCTACGCTGTGAGCACAGATACGCAGTATTTT.